This T cell receptor beta chain appears in the sequencing data of a study of shared clonotypes between healthy human individuals (dated by TCRdb to about 2020). In the study overall: Three men and a couple of women, aged 18 to 49 years, made up the cohort. Per donor, three plates each were used for CD4 naive and CD4 memory, two for CD8 naive, and one for CD8 memory. To estimate repertoire size and how much clonotype sharing occurs between individuals, the study deeply sequenced the blood TCR repertoires of several healthy adults. Libraries were prepared and TCR repertoires were sequenced by different laboratories using diverse techniques, in order to increase sequencing depth and limit assay-specific biases. Each donor's leukapheresis produced roughly between roughly 0.85 and 9.5 billion PBMCs. What the authors observed across the whole study: Clonotypes shared by all four sorted-subset donors showed higher generation probabilities than non-shared clonotypes. Pairwise subsampling led to the expectation that sequencing depth would affect the degree of clonotype sharing among donors. Sampling was restricted to blood, and TCR repertoires in tissue are likely to differ from TCR repertoires in blood. The genetic and exposure-history diversity represented was limited by the small number of donors. Incomplete sequencing was indicated by rarefaction of sorted-subset datasets, despite the large sequencing depth. Sharing across a few donors was observed for 5% to 6.5% of naive CD4, over 3% of naive CD8, about 2.5% of memory CD4, and around 0.4% of memory CD8 clonotypes. Larger estimated clonotype richness was generally found for naive subsets than for memory subsets.

Between the V and J ends, shortened by 3 bases and 5 bases respectively, the junction contains 9 bases. CDR1 and CDR2, looked up from the germline V gene, are ENHRY and SYGVKD. The CDR3 sequence holds 13 residues, the cysteine and phenylalanine included. Only CDR3 DNA is held: 39 bases, read in frame from base 1. Healthy HIV-negative adults with no recently reported acute infections or vaccinations were included as donors. All donors were Caucasian adults living in Nashville, Tennessee, USA. CD4+ T cells were enriched by magnetic negative selection; naive cells were then positively selected on CD45RA, and the negative fraction formed the memory subset. Blood was obtained by leukapheresis, after which PBMCs were separated by Ficoll-Histopaque density gradient centrifugation and cryopreserved in liquid nitrogen vapor phase. Analytical flow cytometry was used to check the purity and quantity of each magnetically sorted T cell population. From each sorted fraction, genomic DNA was isolated and quantified by UV absorbance on a Nanodrop 2000c.

For this clone: No cognate antigen has been identified for it. No base quality values were provided; no much bigger clone lies one nucleotide off.

Using the deep immunoSEQ assay, multiplex PCR amplified TCR CDR3 regions from genomic DNA. For each cell subset, the extracted genomic DNA was distributed evenly across all wells of several immunoSEQ 96-well plates, and each plate served as one replicate. For sorted subsets, roughly 200 ng of genomic DNA, equivalent to about 30,000 T cell genomes, went into each replicate PCR. Purified libraries were quantified with a Qubit 3.0 fluorometer, sized on a Bioanalyzer 2100, and re-quantified with the KAPA Library Quantification kit. Each immunoSEQ 96-well plate was sequenced on its own single-read 150-cycle Illumina NextSeq 550 flow cell. The authors processed their data as follows. Because the immunoSEQ output included only junctional sequences and no quality scores, the filtering could not be the same as the filtering used for full-length reads. To assign V/J genes and CDR3, sequences were annotated using PyIR, a Python wrapper for IgBLAST v1.9, with IMGT germline references. Any read was removed if the V/J assignment was weak (E-value above 1e-6), the CDR3 was missing, or the read contained stop codons, out-of-frame junctions, or ambiguous translated residues. A V3J clonotype was defined by an identical inferred V gene, J gene, and CDR3 amino acid sequence. The percentage overlap between two repertoires was calculated by dividing the number of shared unique clonotypes by the size of the smaller repertoire. Three approaches were used to assess repertoire richness: RTK rarefaction, the Chao1 estimator, and Recon v2.1 estimates of unobserved clonotypes. OLGA was used to compute generation probabilities for all TCRbeta clonotypes that the gDNA method yielded from a handful of donors. What TCRdb holds here is the immuneACCESS table cut down to in-frame rearrangements. Part of the clones is not present; checked against another copy, under half of the missing clones reflect an unresolved V gene, and the others are unexplained. That table gives V, J and clone size, and the DNA gave D and trimming. The sample table shows under 1,100,000 clones, and approximately 68% are seen once. 1.5% of the sample goes to the ten largest clones.

Sequencing input: memory CD4+ T cells sorted from blood. Taken with the paper, the label for cell subset or site translates to: CD45RA-negative fraction. This sequence originates from a young man in good health. The rearrangement joined TRBV10-3 to TRBJ2-3, with the identity of the D gene unclear. In nucleotide form, the sequence is TGTGCCATCAGTGATATGGCTGGAGATACGCAGTATTTT. It is translated as CAISDMAGDTQYF.